This TCR beta chain derives from a study of Ad26.COV2.S vaccination and SARS-CoV-2 variants. Study as a whole: Participants got Ad26.COV2.S intramuscularly, once or twice 56 days apart. Overall study findings and caveats: Breadth and depth estimates from TCRs may understate total T cell responses. Vaccinated individuals (as opposed to placebo recipients) had higher spike-specific TCR breadth.

The length of the CDR3 is 15 residues. The germline gives CDR1 SGHAT, CDR2 FQNNGV. V was clipped by 5 bases and J by 6 bases; unmatched bases: 9. Comment on this clone: As yet, its antigen is unknown.

Here immunoSEQ multiplex PCR was the method, and the copy in TCRdb shows in-frame clones only, minus some. Here the sample spans roughly 420,000 clones, roughly 90% being singletons. Stated treatment: 15 to 20 received Ad26.COV2.S at low or high dose, single or two shots; 5 received placebo; per-sample allocation not given. On day 63 after the first injection, vaccine and placebo recipients gave samples. Donation was by an adult aged 18-55 years who was in Boston. Specimen: peripheral blood, collected in a trial of Ad26.COV2.S vaccine versus placebo. The source of this sequence is a person aged 18-60 years who received the Ad26.COV2.S COVID-19 vaccine or a placebo. The chain links TRBV11-2 to TRBJ1-4; 7 nucleotides agree with TRBD1. The CDR3 coding sequence is TGTGCCAGCAGCAGCGCCGGGACAGATTATGAAAAACTGTTTTTT. Protein: CASSSAGTDYEKLFF. Supplemented by reference TRBV11-2 and TRBJ1-4, the full variable domain reads EAGVAQSPRYKIIEKRQSVAFWCNPISGHATLYWYQQILGQGPKLLIQFQNNGVVDDSQLPKDRFSAERLKGVDSTLKIQPAKLEDSAVYLCASSSAGTDYEKLFFGSGTQLSVL.